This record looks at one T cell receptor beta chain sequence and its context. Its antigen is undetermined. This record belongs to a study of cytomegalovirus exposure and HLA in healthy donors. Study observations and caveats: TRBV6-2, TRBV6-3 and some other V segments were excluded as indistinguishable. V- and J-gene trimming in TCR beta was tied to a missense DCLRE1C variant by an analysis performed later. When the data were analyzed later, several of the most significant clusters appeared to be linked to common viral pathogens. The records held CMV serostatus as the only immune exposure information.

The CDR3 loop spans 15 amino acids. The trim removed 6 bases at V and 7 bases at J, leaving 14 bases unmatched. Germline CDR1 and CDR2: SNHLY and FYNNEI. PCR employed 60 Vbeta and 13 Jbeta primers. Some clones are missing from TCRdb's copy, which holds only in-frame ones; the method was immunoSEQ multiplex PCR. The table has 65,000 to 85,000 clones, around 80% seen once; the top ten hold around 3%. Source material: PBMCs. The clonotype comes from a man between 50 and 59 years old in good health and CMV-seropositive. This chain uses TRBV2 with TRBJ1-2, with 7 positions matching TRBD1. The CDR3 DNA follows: TGTGCCAGCAGACCCACCACAGGGGTGGAAGTTGGCTACACCTTC. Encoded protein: CASRPTTGVEVGYTF.